This T cell receptor beta chain was found in a study of cytomegalovirus exposure and HLA in healthy donors. As regards this clone: Its antigen is not identified. Compared with germline, one end of the junction differs, possibly owing to a read error.

General study points: A highly shared variant cluster was judged a likely technical artifact. Rare sequences made up most TCRs, while some public TCRs were found in many donors. V- and J-gene trimming of TCR beta was linked (in a later analysis) to a missense DCLRE1C variant.

The study ran its PCR with 60 Vbeta and 13 Jbeta primers. In the authors' methods: In a later analysis, about 11 million of 75 million to 85 million unique beta chains occurred in at least two donors. TCRdb's table, derived via immunoSEQ multiplex PCR, lists solely in-frame clones and lacks some. D and trimming were read from the DNA, whereas the V and J calls and clone size are those reported in that table. The top ten clones hold 1.3% to 1.5% of a sample with roughly 180,000 clones, around 80% of them seen once. The clonotype comes from a girl aged 10 to 17 in good health and CMV-seropositive. The source material was PBMCs.

The CDR3 here is CASSQENPRVTSGPPGDYEQCF. The CDR3 DNA is TGTGCCAGCAGCCAAGAAAATCCCCGCGTGACTAGCGGGCCTCCTGGGGATTACGAGCAGTGCTTC. V gene TRBV4-2 combines with J gene TRBJ2-7; 10 bases map to TRBD2. CDR1 LGHNA and CDR2 YNFKEQ come from the germline V gene. The CDR3 consists of 22 residues.